Shown below are 10 T cell receptor beta chains from a single sample sequenced in a study of shared clonotypes between healthy human individuals. Sequencing used immunoSEQ multiplex PCR; TCRdb keeps in-frame clones, though not all of them. The sample has a few million clones; approximately 92% are singletons. Specimen: naive CD4+ T cells sorted from blood. Subset defined: CD45RA+ positively selected. These receptors all come from a man younger than 35 in good health.

The gene calls are TRBV30 and TRBJ2-1; 7 bases map to TRBD1. Germline CDR1 reads GTSNPN; CDR2 reads SVGIG (reference sequence). V shed 0 bases and J 4 bases; nucleotides not matched to a gene: 15. The CDR3 spans 18 residues. CDR3 sequence reads: CAWSVTGSPSSRYNEQFF. The CDR3 DNA is TGTGCCTGGAGTGTGACAGGGTCTCCGTCCTCGCGTTACAATGAGCAGTTCTTC.

In regard to this clone: This sample also contains other DNA sequences that code for the same CDR3. CDR3 loop: CASSLALSGGQETQYF. The CDR3 DNA sequence: TGTGCCAGCAGCTTGGCCTTGTCCGGGGGCCAAGAGACCCAGTACTTC. This chain links TRBV5-4 with TRBJ2-5; TRBD2 might be the D (6 bases). The ends were cut back, 0 bases at V and 1 base at J, with 13 bases in the middle. Germline-derived CDR1 and CDR2 are SGHNT and YYREEE (reference sequence). The CDR3 runs 16 residues.

This chain links TRBV19 with TRBJ2-7, with 13 bases matching TRBD2. Germline assignment: CDR1 LNHDA and CDR2 SQIVND (reference sequence). J lost 7 bases, V lost 1 base, and 4 bases had no gene match. CDR3 length: 15 amino acids. CDR3 residues: CASSIGLAGGGEQYF. The CDR3 DNA reads TGTGCCAGTAGTATAGGACTAGCGGGAGGAGGAGAGCAGTACTTC. The full variable domain, rest sourced from reference TRBV19 and TRBJ2-7, is DGGITQSPKYLFRKEGQNVTLSCEQNLNHDAMYWYRQDPGQGLRLIYYSQIVNDFQKGDIAEGYSVSREKKESFPLTVTSAQKNPTAFYLCASSIGLAGGGEQYFGPGTRLTVT.

This sequence joins TRBV12-2 and TRBJ2-7; TRBD2 is the table's D call, not checked against the DNA. TRBV12-2 counts as a pseudogene. This CDR3 region has 17 residues. Here the CDR3 reads CASRNRLAGGKPYEQYF. The CDR3 region has the DNA TGTGCAAGTCGCAACCGACTAGCGGGGGGGAAGCCGTACGAGCAGTACTTC.

The chain is built from TRBV7-9 and TRBJ1-4; maybe TRBD1 (5 bases). This CDR3 contains 14 residues. Trimming shortened V by 2 bases and J by 5 bases, and 9 bases separated the two germline ends. The germline gives CDR1 SEHNR, CDR2 FQNEAQ (reference sequence). As DNA, the CDR3 is TGTGCCAGCAGCTTAAGCAGGGAGAATGAAAAACTGTTTTTT. It codes for CASSLSRENEKLFF.

The rearrangement joins TRBV19 to TRBJ1-5; TRBD1 aligns across 8 bases. Unmatched junction bases numbered 9, after V lost 3 bases and J lost 8 bases. This CDR3 region has 15 residues. Per the germline V gene, CDR1 is LNHDA and CDR2 is SQIVND (reference sequence). CDR3 in DNA: TGTGCCAGTAGTATGGGGACAGGCGGGCTGGAGCCCCAGCATTTT. Its translation is CASSMGTGGLEPQHF.

The V call is TRBV6-1, the J call TRBJ2-3, with D possibly matching TRBD1 (6 bases). Trimming stripped 3 bases from V and 6 bases from J, with 19 bases between. The CDR3 is 16 residues long. Germline CDR1 and CDR2: MNHNS and SASEGT. In DNA, the CDR3 is TGTGCCAGCAGTGACAGTGGGCAGGGGCCGAGGGATACGCAGTATTTT. It yields the protein CASSDSGQGPRDTQYF.

In its sample, this clone was seen once. This rearrangement joins TRBV5-6 to TRBJ2-5, with 7 positions matching TRBD2. CDR1 and CDR2 (germline): SGHDT, YYEEEE. This CDR3 spans 12 amino acids. V trimming: 0 bases; J trimming: 9 bases; junction bases outside the gene matches: 2. CDR3 sequence: CASSLAAGAQYF. The CDR3 DNA sequence: TGTGCCAGCAGCTTGGCCGCGGGGGCCCAGTACTTC.

A note on this clone: The same CDR3 is also encoded by other DNA sequences in this sample. The chain combines TRBV18 with TRBJ1-1; D is unresolved. V lost 4 bases and J 1 base, leaving 7 bases between the germline ends. The CDR3 is 13 amino acids. Germline CDR1 KGHSH, CDR2 LQKENI. CDR3 bases: TGTGCCAGCTCACGTCAGACGAACACTGAAGCTTTCTTT. Its translation: CASSRQTNTEAFF.

In the case of this clone: The same CDR3 also results from other DNA sequences found in this sample. This chain uses TRBV9 with TRBJ1-5; TRBD1 matches 7 bases. This CDR3 has 15 residues. Germline-derived CDR1 and CDR2 are SGDLS and YYNGEE. Losses at the gene ends were 0 bases for V and 2 bases for J; bases not matched to a gene: 2. The CDR3 coding sequence is TGTGCCAGCAGCGTAGGGCAGGGGGGCAATCAGCCCCAGCATTTT. This translates into CASSVGQGGNQPQHF.